Below are 7 T cell receptor beta chains sequenced from a single sample in a study of CD8 T cells in ankylosing spondylitis. TCRdb processed the 5' RACE reads anew with MiXCR; each CDR3 protein has one entry. The repertoire includes some 220,000 distinct CDR3 sequences, 8% to 10% of them detected once, and around 5.1% sits in the top ten. The specimen was blood, either unsorted or a sorted T cell fraction (not recorded which). Receptors were obtained from a female donor with ankylosing spondylitis or in good health (not recorded which).

V and J are TRBV20-1 and TRBJ2-1; 12 nucleotides align to TRBD2. Per germline, CDR1 DFQATT and CDR2 SNEGSKA (reference sequence). The length of the CDR3 is 15 residues. Trimming cost V 0 bases and J 7 bases; bases outside gene matches: 4. CDR3 residues: CSARDSTSGRNEQFF. CDR3 in DNA: TGCAGTGCTAGAGATAGTACTAGCGGGAGGAATGAGCAGTTCTTC.

This clonotype was seen repeatedly, ten times or more. V and J are TRBV29-1 and TRBJ2-1; 9 bases map to TRBD2. V lost 1 base, J lost 9 bases, and 16 bases stayed unmatched. CDR3 length: 17 amino acids. Germline CDR1 and CDR2: SQVTM and ANQGSEA. CDR3 nucleotides: TGCAGCGTTGAAGTACCCGGGACTAGCTCCATTTTTCCTGAGCAGTTCTTC. Its translation: CSVEVPGTSSIFPEQFF.

This clonotype was recorded a few times. The chain couples TRBV2 to TRBJ2-1, with 14 bases fitting TRBD2. The V and J ends lost 5 bases and 2 bases, in that order; junction bases with no gene match: 8. Germline assignment: CDR1 SNHLY and CDR2 FYNNEI. This CDR3 is built from 18 residues. CDR3 nucleotides: TGTGCCAGCAGTTCCGGGACTAGCGGGAGAGGCACCTACAATGAGCAGTTCTTC. This sequence encodes CASSSGTSGRGTYNEQFF.

This clonotype was seen a few times. This chain connects TRBV5-1 to TRBJ2-5, with D unclear. CDR1 and CDR2 (germline): SGHRS, YFSETQ. The length of the CDR3 is 12 residues. V lost 7 bases and J 5 bases, leaving 12 bases between the germline ends. The CDR3 DNA reads as TGCGCCAGCCGAGCTGAGAGTGAGACCCAGTACTTC. Encoded protein: CASRAESETQYF.

A few counts support this clonotype. V is TRBV7-9 and J is TRBJ1-1; D gene uncertain. With 1 base removed from V and 5 bases from J, the gap between germline ends came to 17 bases. This CDR3 comprises 16 residues. CDR1 and CDR2 from the germline V gene are SEHNR and FQNEAQ (reference sequence). The CDR3: CASSLGSGNLNTEAFF. As DNA, the CDR3 is TGTGCCAGCAGCTTAGGGTCGGGCAACCTTAATACTGAAGCTTTCTTT.

This clonotype was detected many times. The chain links TRBV7-2 to TRBJ1-4; the D gene is possibly TRBD1 (5 bases). Germline lookup yields CDR1 SGHTA and CDR2 FQGNSA. Trimming stripped 2 bases from V and 5 bases from J, with 9 bases between. The CDR3 consists of 14 residues. CDR3 sequence reads: CASSLRGGNEKLFF. For the CDR3, the DNA is TGTGCCAGCAGCTTAAGGGGAGGGAATGAAAAACTGTTTTTT. Drawing the rest from reference TRBV7-2 and TRBJ1-4, the complete variable domain is GAGVSQSPSNKVTEKGKDVELRCDPISGHTALYWYRQSLGQGLEFLIYFQGNSAPDKSGLPSDRFSAERTGGSVSTLTIQRTQQEDSAVYLCASSLRGGNEKLFFGSGTQLSVL.

The sample holds many counts of this clonotype. The rearrangement uses TRBV12-3 or TRBV12-4 and TRBJ2-7; 10 nucleotides line up with TRBD2. The CDR3 runs 16 residues. J was trimmed by 4 bases and V by 8 bases; bases with no gene match: 14. The DNA of the CDR3 is TGTGCCAGCTGCCCAGGTCGGGCTAGCGGGAGATACGAGCAGTACTTC. As protein: CASCPGRASGRYEQYF.